This T cell receptor beta chain appears in the sequencing data of a study of ipilimumab plus nivolumab after autologous stem cell transplantation. Overall study: Typical patient got a handful of ipilimumab doses and about eight nivolumab doses (median). DLBCL patients had primary refractory or relapsed disease.

The protocol was immunoSEQ multiplex PCR, while the TCRdb copy is restricted to in-frame clones and leaves out a portion. This table holds 15,000 to 20,000 clones, roughly four fifths found once. The V and J ends lost 3 bases and 7 bases respectively, with 14 bases between them. Germline V lookup: CDR1 SGHKS, CDR2 YYEKEE (reference sequence). The CDR3 extends over 13 amino acids. Findings and caveats of the study: Per the authors, repertoire, Treg and microbiota data justify further study.

As to this clone: The antigen remains undetermined.

The TCR comes from a male donor with diffuse large B-cell lymphoma. Sequencing used PBMCs, obtained in a trial of ipilimumab plus nivolumab as post-transplant consolidation. V is TRBV5-5 and J is TRBJ2-7; no definite D call. As DNA, the CDR3 is TGTGCCAGCAGCTCCACAAGTGGGATGGAGCAGTACTTC. It specifies CASSSTSGMEQYF. The complete variable domain, with remaining parts taken from reference TRBV5-5 and TRBJ2-7, reads DAGVTQSPTHLIKTRGQQVTLRCSPISGHKSVSWYQQVLGQGPQFIFQYYEKEERGRGNFPDRFSARQFPNYSSELNVNALLLGDSALYLCASSSTSGMEQYFGPGTRLTVT.